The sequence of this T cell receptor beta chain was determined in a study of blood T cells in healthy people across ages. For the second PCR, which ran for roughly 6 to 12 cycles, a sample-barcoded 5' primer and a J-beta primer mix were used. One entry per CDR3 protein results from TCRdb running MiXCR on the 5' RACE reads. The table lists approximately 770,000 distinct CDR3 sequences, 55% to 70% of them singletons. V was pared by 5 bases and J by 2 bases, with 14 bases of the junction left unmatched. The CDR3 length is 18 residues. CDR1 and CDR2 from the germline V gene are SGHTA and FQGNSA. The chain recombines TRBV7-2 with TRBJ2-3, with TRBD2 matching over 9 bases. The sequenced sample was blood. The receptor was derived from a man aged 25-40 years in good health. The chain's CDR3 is CASSPGRLLAGFTDTQYF. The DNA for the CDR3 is TGTGCCAGCAGCCCCGGACGCCTCCTAGCGGGATTCACAGATACGCAGTATTTT.